This T cell receptor (beta chain) comes out of a study of blood T cell repertoires in COVID-19 (TCRdb year 2020). Context from the whole study: The collaborator samples originated in the United States, Italy and Spain and spanned the acute and convalescent phases of COVID-19. The material from the prospective study consisted of cDNA or gDNA derived from T cells, B-cell-depleted T cells, or PBMCs. The dataset comprised deeply sampled blood TCRbeta repertoires from subjects exposed to, actively infected with, or recovered from COVID-19. A freely available public database, intended as a resource for researchers studying the immune response to SARS-CoV-2, is where the repertoires were released. Samples were obtained from the ongoing ImmuneRACE study (first 160 participants) and from about 1,300 subjects provided by 6 global collaborators. The sample metadata nearly always contained a de-identified subject ID, COVID-19 status, age in years and sex. HLA class I and class II types, where available, came from metadata supplied by the sample provider rather than from assay-based typing. Broader findings and caveats from the paper: Clinical and demographic metadata were provided uncurated, with the amount varying by source and participant.

Including cysteine and phenylalanine, the CDR3 has 13 amino acids. This entry keeps only the CDR3 DNA: 39 bases, framed from base 1. Trimmed from V: 3 bases; trimmed from J: 6 bases; junction bases lacking a gene match: 3. Reading the germline V gene (reference sequence) gives CDR1 SEHNR and CDR2 FQNEAQ. A word on this clone: Its antigen is not yet known. No per-base quality is available; no much larger clone lies one base away.

The collaborating institutions used their own protocols to collect whole blood in K2EDTA tubes. For TCRbeta analysis, collaborator samples were shipped as frozen whole blood, as isolated PBMCs, or as DNA extracted from either sample type. The immunoSEQ Assay, a bias-controlled multiplex PCR, was used to amplify TCRbeta CDR3 regions from genomic DNA. The paper's data handling went like this. The number of nucleated cells in each sample was estimated by amplification of reference gene primers within the assay. To quantify the absolute abundance of each unique TCRbeta CDR3 rearrangement, sequence reads were collapsed and filtered. For each sample, productive Simpson clonality was calculated as the square root of Simpson's diversity index across productive rearrangements. TCRdb stores this immuneACCESS table with in-frame sequences only. Part of the clones is absent; in the studies checked, under half of the shortfall reflects unresolved V genes, and no reason is known for the rest. V and J calls and clone size are copied from that table; D and trimming were computed from the DNA. The sample table holds 120,000 to 150,000 clones, of which approximately 90% were seen once. Jointly, the top ten make up 8.5% to 9% of the sample.

Recombination joined TRBV7-9 with TRBJ2-7, and TRBD1 aligns with 9 junction nucleotides. The source material was peripheral blood. The clonotype was recovered from a woman between 50 and 59 years old with active or convalescent COVID-19. The CDR3 sequence is CASSFGTGREQYF. The bases are TGTGCCAGCAGCTTCGGGACAGGGCGCGAGCAGTACTTC.